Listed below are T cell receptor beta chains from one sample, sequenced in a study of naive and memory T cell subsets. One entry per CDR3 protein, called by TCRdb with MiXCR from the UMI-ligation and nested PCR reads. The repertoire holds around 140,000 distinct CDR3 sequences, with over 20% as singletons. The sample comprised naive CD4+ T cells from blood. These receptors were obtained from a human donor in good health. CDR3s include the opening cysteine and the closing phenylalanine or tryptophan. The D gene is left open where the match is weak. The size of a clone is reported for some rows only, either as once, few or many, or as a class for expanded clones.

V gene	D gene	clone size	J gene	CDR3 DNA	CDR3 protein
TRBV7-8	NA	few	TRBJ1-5	TGTGCCAGCAGCCCCTCTCGTTGGGCGGGGCAGCCCCAGCATTTT	CASSPSRWAGQPQHF
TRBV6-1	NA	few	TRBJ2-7	TGTGCCAGCAGAGGACACCTCTACGAGCAGTACTTC	CASRGHLYEQYF
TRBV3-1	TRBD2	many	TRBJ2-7	TGTGCCAGCAGCCAAGATCGGTGGGAGGGCCGCGAGCAGTACTTC	CASSQDRWEGREQYF
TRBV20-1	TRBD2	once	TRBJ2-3	TGCAGTACGAGGATAGCGGGAGGGGTAGATACGCAGTATTTT	CSTRIAGGVDTQYF
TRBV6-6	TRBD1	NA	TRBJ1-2	TGTGCCAGCAGTTACATACAGGGGGGCCTGGTCGACTATGGCTACACCTTC	CASSYIQGGLVDYGYTF
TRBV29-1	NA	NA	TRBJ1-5	TGCAGCGTTGAAGTTACGGGGGGAGGACAGCCCCAGCATTTT	CSVEVTGGGQPQHF
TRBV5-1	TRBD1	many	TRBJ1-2	TGCGCCAGCAGCTTGGAGACAGGGGCTAATGGCTACACCTTC	CASSLETGANGYTF
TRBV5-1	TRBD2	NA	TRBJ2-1	TGCGCCAGCAGCTTAGGACTAGCGGGACCCACCGAGCAGTTCTTC	CASSLGLAGPTEQFF
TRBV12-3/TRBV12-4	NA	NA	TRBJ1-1	TGTGCCAGCAGTTTATTGTCCGGGGGCCGGAAGAACACTGAAGCTTTCTTT	CASSLLSGGRKNTEAFF
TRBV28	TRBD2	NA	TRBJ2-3	TGTGCCAGCAGTCCTGGAGCGGGAGTCGCAGATACGCAGTATTTT	CASSPGAGVADTQYF
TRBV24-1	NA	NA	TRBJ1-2	TGTGCCACCAGTGATCCCCAGGGGAAGAACTATGGCTACACCTTC	CATSDPQGKNYGYTF
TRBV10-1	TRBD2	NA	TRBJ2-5	TGCGCCAGCAGTGAGTCACCGGGACCGGGAGGGACCCAGTACTTC	CASSESPGPGGTQYF
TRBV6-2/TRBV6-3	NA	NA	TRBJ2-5	TGTGCCAGCCCAGACAGGAGCGACCAAGAGACCCAGTACTTC	CASPDRSDQETQYF
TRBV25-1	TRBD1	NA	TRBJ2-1	TGTGCCAGCAGTGAATATAGGCTAGGGGGCTTAAATGAGCAGTTCTTC	CASSEYRLGGLNEQFF
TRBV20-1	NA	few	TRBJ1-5	TGCAGTGCTAGCTCCGGCCTTAGCAATCAGCCCCAGCATTTT	CSASSGLSNQPQHF
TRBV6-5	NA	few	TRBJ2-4	TGTGCCAGCACCCCCGACAGAGCCAAAAACATTCAGTACTTC	CASTPDRAKNIQYF
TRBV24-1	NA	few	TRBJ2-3	TGTGCCACCAGTGATTTTGGAAGAGATACGCAGTATTTT	CATSDFGRDTQYF
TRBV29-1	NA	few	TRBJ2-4	TGCAGCGTTGAAGATTACGGTGGCATTCAGTACTTC	CSVEDYGGIQYF
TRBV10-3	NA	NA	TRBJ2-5	TGTGCCATCAAGGGCCTTGAAGAGACCCAGTACTTC	CAIKGLEETQYF
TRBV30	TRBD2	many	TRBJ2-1	TGTGCCTGGAGTCCGGGACTAGCGGGAGTCAATGAGCAGTTCTTC	CAWSPGLAGVNEQFF
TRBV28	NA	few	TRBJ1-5	TGTGCCAGCAGTACAGGGAGTATCGATCAGCCCCAGCATTTT	CASSTGSIDQPQHF
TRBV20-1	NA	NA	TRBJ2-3	TGCAGTGCTACTAGCGCCTTTAGCACAGATACGCAGTATTTT	CSATSAFSTDTQYF
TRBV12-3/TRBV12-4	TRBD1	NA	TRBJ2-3	TGTGCCAGCAGTGCCCGACAGGGGGTGGGTGATACGCAGTATTTT	CASSARQGVGDTQYF
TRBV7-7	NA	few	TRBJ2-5	TGTGCTAGCAGCTTAGGAGTGGGCCAAGAGACCCAGTACTTC	CASSLGVGQETQYF
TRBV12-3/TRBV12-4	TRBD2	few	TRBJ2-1	TGTGCCAGCAGTTTATCACTAGCGGGAGGCATCCTCTACAATGAGCAGTTCTTC	CASSLSLAGGILYNEQFF
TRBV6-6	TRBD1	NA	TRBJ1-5	TGTGCCAGCAGTAATGACAGGGCTAGCAATCAGCCCCAGCATTTT	CASSNDRASNQPQHF
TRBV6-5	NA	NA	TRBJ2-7	TGTGCCAGCCAAACTCGCAGGGGCTCCTACGAGCAGTACTTC	CASQTRRGSYEQYF
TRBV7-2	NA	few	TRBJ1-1	TGTGCCAGCAGCCCCGGACAGAATATGAACACTGAAGCTTTCTTT	CASSPGQNMNTEAFF
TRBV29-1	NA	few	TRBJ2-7	TGCAGCGCCGGGACGGGACCCTACGAGCAGTACTTC	CSAGTGPYEQYF
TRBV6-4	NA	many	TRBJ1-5	TGTGCCAGCAGTGACTCGCCAGGGGCGCCCCAGCATTTT	CASSDSPGAPQHF
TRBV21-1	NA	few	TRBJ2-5	TGTGCCAGCACCCGGACCAAAGGGGAGACCCAGTACTTC	CASTRTKGETQYF
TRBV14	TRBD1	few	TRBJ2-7	TGTGCCAGCAGCCGAGGGACAGGGTATAACGAGCAGTACTTC	CASSRGTGYNEQYF
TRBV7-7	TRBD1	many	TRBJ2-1	TGTGCCAGCAGCCCTGACAGGGGCGATGAGCAGTTCTTC	CASSPDRGDEQFF
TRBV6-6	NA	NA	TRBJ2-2	TGTGCCAGCAGTTATGAACAGGGAGTCGGCACCGGGGAGCTGTTTTTT	CASSYEQGVGTGELFF
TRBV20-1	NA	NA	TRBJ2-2	TGCAGTGCTAGCGGGATCAACACCGGGGAGCTGTTTTTT	CSASGINTGELFF
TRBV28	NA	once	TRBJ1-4	TGTGCCAGCAGTTTCGTAGCGGGTAGTTGGGAAAAACTGTTTTTT	CASSFVAGSWEKLFF
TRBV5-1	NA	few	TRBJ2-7	TGCGCCAGCCGAAATGGAGGGCCCGGGGGCGAGCAGTACTTC	CASRNGGPGGEQYF
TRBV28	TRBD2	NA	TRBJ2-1	TGTGCCAGCACAGAAGCGGGAGAAGGCTCCGATGAGCAGTTCTTC	CASTEAGEGSDEQFF
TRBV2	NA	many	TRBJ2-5	TGTGCCAGCAGTGAATCGGTGGGTAGAGTGGAGACCCAGTACTTC	CASSESVGRVETQYF
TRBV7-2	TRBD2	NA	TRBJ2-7	TGTGCCAGCAAGCCACTAGCGGGCATCTCCTACGAGCAGTACTTC	CASKPLAGISYEQYF
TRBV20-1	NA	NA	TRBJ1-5	TGCAGTGCTACTGAGGGAACACCCTCAATCAGAGCCCAGCATTTT	CSATEGTPSIRAQHF
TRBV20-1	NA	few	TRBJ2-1	TGCAGTGCTAGAGCTCGAGCGGGTAGGCTCTACAATGAGCAGTTCTTC	CSARARAGRLYNEQFF
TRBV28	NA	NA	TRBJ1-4	TGTGCCAGCAGCACACGTAGGACTAATGAAAAACTGTTTTTT	CASSTRRTNEKLFF
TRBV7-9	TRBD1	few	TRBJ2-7	TGTGCCAGCAGCTTAGGGAGGACAGGGGACGAGCAGTACTTC	CASSLGRTGDEQYF
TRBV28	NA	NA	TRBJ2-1	TGTGCCAGCAGTCACAGGGTCGTGTCCTACAATGAGCAGTTCTTC	CASSHRVVSYNEQFF
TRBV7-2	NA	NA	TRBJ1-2	TGTGCCAGCAGCTTAGATACAGTTTATGGCTACACCTTC	CASSLDTVYGYTF
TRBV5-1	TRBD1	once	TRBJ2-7	TGCGCCAGCAGCTTGGGGGCTGGGGACAGTCCTGAGTACTTC	CASSLGAGDSPEYF
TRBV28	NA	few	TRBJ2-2	TGTGCCAGCTGGGAAGGGGAACTTAACACCGGGGAGCTGTTTTTT	CASWEGELNTGELFF
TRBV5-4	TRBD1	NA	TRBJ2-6	TGTGCCAGCAGCCGACAGGGACGGGGTGGGGCCAACGTCCTGACTTTC	CASSRQGRGGANVLTF